This T cell receptor (beta chain) was retrieved from a study of regulatory T cells in long-lasting Graves disease. The time point denotes: newly diagnosed GD, antithyroid drugs for less than 3 months. The TCR library used RNA extracted from PBMCs. Staff drew approximately 10 milliliters of peripheral blood into EDTA tubes. Worth noting for this clonotype: Its specificity is unknown.

Sequencing libraries for TCR beta were prepared with iRepertoire HTBI primers and Arm-PCR of CDR3 regions. TCRdb analysed the multiplex PCR reads with MiXCR anew, one entry per CDR3 protein. The repertoire holds about 540,000 distinct CDR3 sequences, about 13% seen once, with over 7.5% in the top ten. Study-level results: New patients shared fewer than 1,000 public clonotypes, and persistent patients shared more, with over 2,500.

The data were also submitted as part of a second study, on T cells in Graves' hyperthyroidism and ophthalmopathy. That work adds: Ophthalmopathy was distinguished from stable hyperthyroidism by 13 V-J signatures.

The material was peripheral blood mononuclear cells (PBMCs), obtained at new diagnosis, from a patient treated with antithyroid drugs. This clonotype was obtained from a man between 25 and 39 years old with Graves disease.

The CDR3: CASSLGGHGYGYTF. The CDR3, as DNA: TGTGCCAGCAGCTTGGGGGGGCACGGCTATGGCTACACCTTC. The J gene is TRBJ1-2, the V gene TRBV5-5, with a possible D match to TRBD1 (6 bases). Trimming cost V 0 bases and J 4 bases, with 10 bases left between them. Germline CDR1 SGHKS, CDR2 YYEKEE (reference sequence). This CDR3 has 14 amino acids.